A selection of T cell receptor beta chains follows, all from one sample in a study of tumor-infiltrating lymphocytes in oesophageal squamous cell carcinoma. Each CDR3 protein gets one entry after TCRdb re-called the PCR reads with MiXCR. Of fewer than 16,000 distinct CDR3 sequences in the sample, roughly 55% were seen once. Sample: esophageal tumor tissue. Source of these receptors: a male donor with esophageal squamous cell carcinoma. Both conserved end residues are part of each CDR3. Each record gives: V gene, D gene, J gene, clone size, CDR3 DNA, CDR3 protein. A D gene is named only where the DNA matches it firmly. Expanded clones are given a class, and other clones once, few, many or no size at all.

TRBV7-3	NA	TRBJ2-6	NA	TGTGCCAGCAGCCCACAGATAGGGATTGGGGCCAACGTCCTGACTTTC	CASSPQIGIGANVLTF
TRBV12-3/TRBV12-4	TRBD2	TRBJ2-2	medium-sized	TGTGCCAGCAGCCTCGGGCTAGCGGGGAACACCGGGGAGCTGTTTTTT	CASSLGLAGNTGELFF
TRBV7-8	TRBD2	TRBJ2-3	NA	TGTGCCAGCAGCCCCCGGCGGGAGCCCCGCTACGAGCAGTACTTT	CASSPRREPRYEQYF
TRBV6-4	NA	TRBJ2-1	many	TGTGCCAGCAGTGACCGGGACAACAATGAGCAGTTCTTC	CASSDRDNNEQFF
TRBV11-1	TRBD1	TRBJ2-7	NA	TGTGCCAGCACCCTGTTAGACGGACAGGGGTTCCACGAGCAGTACTTC	CASTLLDGQGFHEQYF
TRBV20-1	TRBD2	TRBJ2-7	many	TGCAGTGCTAGAGATCCCGGGGGGGTTGGCGATGAGCAGTACTTC	CSARDPGGVGDEQYF
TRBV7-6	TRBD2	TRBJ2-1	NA	TGTGCCAGCAGCTTAGTACAAGGGACTAGCAGGGTAGTGTCCTACAATGAGCAGTTCTTC	CASSLVQGTSRVVSYNEQFF
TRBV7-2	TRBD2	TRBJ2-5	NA	TGTGCCAGCAGCTTAGGGGTGGTGCGGGGGGGGGAGACCCAGTACTTC	CASSLGVVRGGETQYF
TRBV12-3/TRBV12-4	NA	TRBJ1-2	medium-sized	TGTGCCAGCAGTTTAAGGCGGGAAGGCTATGGCTACACCTTC	CASSLRREGYGYTF
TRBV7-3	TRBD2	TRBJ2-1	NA	TGTGCCAGCAGCTTAGCGGGAGGGTCTCGGGGGAATGAGCAGTTCTTC	CASSLAGGSRGNEQFF
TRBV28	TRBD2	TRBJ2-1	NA	TGTGCCAGCATAAGCGGGGGGGCCTCAGGGAATGAGCAGTTCTTC	CASISGGASGNEQFF
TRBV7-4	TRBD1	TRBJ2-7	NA	TGTGCCAGCAGCTGGACAGGTCCCTACGAGCAGTACTTC	CASSWTGPYEQYF
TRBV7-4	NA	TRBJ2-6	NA	TGTGCCAGCAGCGGTGGATTTTTCGCCAACGTCCTGACTTTC	CASSGGFFANVLTF
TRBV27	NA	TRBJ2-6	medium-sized	TGTGCCAGCAGTTTAGAATGGGGCCAGGGGTATCTTTCTGGGGCCAACGTCCTGACTTTC	CASSLEWGQGYLSGANVLTF
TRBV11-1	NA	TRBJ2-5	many	TGTGCCAGCAGCGACCGTTCTATCCAAGAGACCCAGTACTTC	CASSDRSIQETQYF
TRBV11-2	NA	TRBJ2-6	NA	TGTGCCAGCAGCTTACTTCCTTTGGGCAGCCGAGGGTCTGGGGCCAACGTCCTGACTTTC	CASSLLPLGSRGSGANVLTF
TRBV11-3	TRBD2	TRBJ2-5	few	TGTGCCAGCAGCGCGGGAGGAGGGAGTCAGGAGACCCAGTACTTC	CASSAGGGSQETQYF
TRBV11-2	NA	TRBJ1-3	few	TGTGCCAGCAGCCACCCGCCCGGGGGTCCCCCCCGAGACACCATATATTTT	CASSHPPGGPPRDTIYF
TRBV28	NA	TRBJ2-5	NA	TGTGCCAGCAGTTTCCGCGGACATCTGGGGGAGACCCAGTACTTC	CASSFRGHLGETQYF
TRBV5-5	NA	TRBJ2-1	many	TGTGCCAGCAGCTTGGAAGTCCAGACCACCTACAATGAGCAGTTCTTC	CASSLEVQTTYNEQFF
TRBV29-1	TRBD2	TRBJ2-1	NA	TGCAGCGTTGTAGCGGGCTGGGCCTACAATGAGCAGTTCTTC	CSVVAGWAYNEQFF
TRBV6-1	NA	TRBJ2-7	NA	TGTGCCAGCAGTGAAGCGGGAGTTCTCTACGAGCAGTACTTC	CASSEAGVLYEQYF
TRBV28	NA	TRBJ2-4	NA	TGTGCCAGCAGTCCTCAGTTTGGTGAGCAGTACTTC	CASSPQFGEQYF
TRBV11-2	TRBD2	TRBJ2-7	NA	TGTGCCAGCAGCTTAGTTGCGGGAGTTTCCTACAATGAGCAGTACTTC	CASSLVAGVSYNEQYF